This passage covers 16 T cell receptor beta chains from one sample sequenced in a study of blood T cell repertoires in COVID-19. Here immunoSEQ multiplex PCR was the method, and the copy in TCRdb shows in-frame clones only, minus some. Found here are about 220,000 clones, around 85% of them singletons; the top ten hold 4% to 5.5%. Sequencing was carried out using peripheral blood. These receptors all stem from a human donor in a cohort sampled during active COVID-19.

The chain has TRBV2 and TRBJ1-6; 7 nucleotides align to TRBD1. The CDR3 sequence is 14 residues long. The junction had 5 bases not matched to a gene; V was cut back by 7 bases and J by 5 bases. Germline CDR1 and CDR2: SNHLY and FYNNEI. In DNA, the CDR3 is TGTGCCAGCAACAGACAGGGAAATAATTCACCCCTCCACTTT. Translation: CASNRQGNNSPLHF.

V and J are TRBV5-1 and TRBJ2-7, with 8 nucleotides matching TRBD1. The length of the CDR3 is 14 residues. V lost 0 bases, J lost 8 bases, and 7 bases stayed unmatched. In germline, CDR1 is SGHRS, CDR2 YFSETQ. CDR3 nucleotides: TGCGCCAGCAGCTTGGGGGGACAGGACGGTAAGCAGTACTTC. Translation gives CASSLGGQDGKQYF.

This clone was counted between two and nine times. The chain is built from TRBV19 and TRBJ1-1; possibly TRBD1 for D (6 bases). The CDR3 loop spans 15 amino acids. Trimming left V 3 bases short and J 1 base short, with 12 bases between. Looked up from germline, CDR1 is LNHDA and CDR2 is SQIVND (reference sequence). CDR3 sequence (DNA): TGTGCCAGTAGTATTATCCCAGGGGCGAACACTGAAGCTTTCTTT. It is translated as CASSIIPGANTEAFF.

This clone was detected only a few times. Other DNA sequences in this specimen translate into the identical CDR3. The genes are TRBV4-3 and TRBJ2-7, with 10 bases lining up with TRBD1. Germline CDR1 reads LGHNA; CDR2 reads YSLEER. V was pared by 4 bases and J by 5 bases, with 5 bases of the junction left unmatched. This CDR3 region has 14 residues. CDR3 nucleotides: TGCGCCAGCAGCCCCCGACAGGGGGCGCACGAGCAGTACTTC. This codes for CASSPRQGAHEQYF.

This clone was found many times. The same CDR3 is also encoded by other DNA sequences in this sample. The J gene is TRBJ2-2, the V gene TRBV18, with a possible D match to TRBD1 (6 bases). V was cut by 2 bases and J by 0 bases, with 13 bases left in between. This CDR3 spans 17 amino acids. Germline-derived CDR1 and CDR2 are KGHSH and LQKENI. CDR3 residues: CASSPGSNRANTGELFF. Written as DNA, the CDR3 is TGTGCCAGCTCACCAGGGTCGAACAGGGCGAACACCGGGGAGCTGTTTTTT.

This clone was observed a single time. The chain combines TRBV10-3 with TRBJ1-1, with 7 bases that match TRBD1. Trimming took 3 bases from V and 1 from J; bases not matched to a gene: 5. This CDR3 has 15 residues. CDR1 is ENHRY, CDR2 SYGVKD, per germline. The CDR3 here is CAISDPTGQNTEAFF. The CDR3 bases are TGTGCCATCAGTGACCCGACAGGGCAGAACACTGAAGCTTTCTTT.

J is TRBJ2-3 and V is TRBV4-3, with D tentatively TRBD1 (6 bases). V was shortened by 0 bases and J by 1 base, with 14 bases between the two germline ends. This CDR3 is built from 17 residues. Germline CDR1 is LGHNA and CDR2 is YSLEER. CDR3: CASSQDILQGGTDTQYF. CDR3 in DNA: TGCGCCAGCAGCCAAGATATTTTACAGGGCGGCACAGATACGCAGTATTTT.

The chain joins TRBV6-1 to TRBJ2-2, with 8 positions matching TRBD2. Germline-derived CDR1 and CDR2 are MNHNS and SASEGT. This CDR3 spans 16 amino acids. V was pared by 2 bases and J by 4 bases, with 6 bases of the junction left unmatched. This chain's CDR3 is CASSEQAGVITGELFF. Written as DNA, the CDR3 is TGTGCCAGCAGTGAACAAGCGGGAGTGATCACCGGGGAGCTGTTTTTT.

J is TRBJ1-5 and V is TRBV27; a weak D match, TRBD1 (5 bases). Trimming took 2 bases from V and 7 from J, leaving 12 bases between them. This CDR3 contains 14 residues. Germline V gene sequence: CDR1 MNHEY, CDR2 SMNVEV (reference sequence). The chain's CDR3 is CASSLRGALQPQHF. The CDR3 DNA reads as TGTGCCAGCAGTTTAAGGGGTGCGCTCCAGCCCCAGCATTTT.

The CDR3 DNA sequence: TGTGCCAGCTCACCACAAGGGGGCTCCCGCCTGGGGGAAAAACTGTTTTTT. This sequence encodes CASSPQGGSRLGEKLFF. This sequence joins TRBV18 and TRBJ1-4; 7 bases align to TRBD1. V lost 1 base, J lost 8 bases, and 13 bases stayed unmatched. CDR1 and CDR2 from the germline V gene are KGHSH and LQKENI. This CDR3 region has 17 residues.

V and J are TRBV28 and TRBJ1-2, with 12 positions matching TRBD1. The CDR3 is 13 residues long. Trimming removed 3 bases from V and 10 bases from J; junction bases left unmatched: 3. Germline V CDR1 and CDR2: MDHEN, SYDVKM. The CDR3 loop reads CASSLTGQGAYTF. The CDR3 coding sequence is TGTGCCAGCAGTTTGACGGGACAGGGGGCCTACACCTTC.

The chain links TRBV5-6 to TRBJ2-5; 15 bases are a match to TRBD2. J was trimmed by 5 bases and V by 4 bases; bases with no gene match: 6. The CDR3 totals 16 residues. The V gene's germline CDR1 is SGHDT and CDR2 YYEEEE. CDR3 sequence: CASSRTSGRGFETQYF. CDR3 DNA sequence: TGTGCCAGCAGCCGGACTAGCGGGAGGGGGTTCGAGACCCAGTACTTC.

The chain recombines TRBV19 with TRBJ2-3; tentatively, D is TRBD2 (5 bases). The CDR3 sequence is 15 residues long. Germline V gives CDR1 LNHDA, CDR2 SQIVND (reference sequence). V was cut by 4 bases and J by 6 bases, with 17 bases left in between. This chain's CDR3 is CASSKPQRSRDTQYF. CDR3 coding DNA: TGTGCCAGTAGTAAGCCCCAGCGGTCGAGGGATACGCAGTATTTT.

The gene calls are TRBV11-2 and TRBJ1-3; weak D call: TRBD1 (6 bases). Germline lookup yields CDR1 SGHAT and CDR2 FQNNGV. This CDR3 has 15 residues. V was trimmed by 1 base and J by 0 bases, leaving 7 bases between them. CDR3 sequence reads: CASSLAGHSGNTIYF. The CDR3 coding sequence is TGTGCCAGCAGCTTAGCGGGACACTCTGGAAACACCATATATTTT.

The CDR3, as DNA: TGTGCCAGCAGCCAAGGGATTTTCCAGGGGGTCTACGAGCAGTACTTC. It yields the protein CASSQGIFQGVYEQYF. The rearrangement joins TRBV3-1 (or the pseudogene TRBV3-2) to TRBJ2-7, with 7 bases fitting TRBD1. V lost 1 base and J lost 3; bases outside the gene matches: 9. The CDR3 is 16 residues long. Per the germline V gene, CDR1 is LGHDT and CDR2 is YNNKEL (reference sequence).

The chain couples TRBV7-3 to TRBJ1-2, with 7 bases identical to TRBD1. The CDR3 runs 15 residues. Trimming removed 5 bases from V and 5 bases from J; junction bases left unmatched: 11. Germline-derived CDR1 and CDR2 are SGHTA and FQGTGA. The CDR3 DNA reads as TGTGCCAGCAGCGCCGGTGGGACAGCAGGATATGGCTACACCTTC. Its translation is CASSAGGTAGYGYTF.